This T cell receptor (beta chain) was profiled in a study of cytomegalovirus exposure and HLA in healthy donors. This clone was seen only a few times. What it recognizes is unknown. There are 13 residues in the CDR3. Germline CDR1 is SGHVS and CDR2 is FQNEAQ. Trimming removed 2 bases at V and 8 bases at J, with 12 bases between. From the 120-subject validation cohort, which was separate from the roughly 620-subject first cohort, the donors were drawn. Study-level results: Investigators reported more than 150 TCR beta chains as tied to cytomegalovirus.

The repertoire was sequenced with immunoSEQ multiplex PCR; TCRdb's copy has only in-frame clones and lacks some. The sample yields about 73,000 clones, 85% to 95% seen once. The clonotype was recovered from a man between 18 and 29 years old in good health and CMV-seronegative. The rearrangement links TRBV7-8 to TRBJ1-2, with D tentatively TRBD1 (6 bases). The sequenced material came from PBMCs. The CDR3 DNA is TGTGCCAGCAGCTTACGAACAGGGTTCGGCTACACCTTC. Translating gives CASSLRTGFGYTF.